The sequence of this T cell receptor beta chain was determined in a study of chemoradiotherapy in HPV16-positive cancers. Study-level information: Candidate HPV-specific T-cell clones and common TCR motifs came from functional assays in two HPV16-positive patients.

TCRdb's copy holds only in-frame clones and misses some; the assay was immunoSEQ multiplex PCR. The table has more than 20,000 clones, roughly 84% seen once. The V and J ends lost 4 bases and 2 bases, in that order; junction bases with no gene match: 3. This CDR3 has 15 residues. Per germline, CDR1 LGHNA and CDR2 YNFKEQ. The sequences come from blood, collected from a patient who underwent chemoradiotherapy. The sequence was collected from a human donor with HPV-associated anogenital cancer. The chain uses TRBV4-2 and TRBJ2-1, with 9 bases that match TRBD2. The CDR3 reads CASSRSGGAYNEQFF. CDR3 sequence (DNA): TGTGCCAGCAGCCGTAGCGGGGGCGCCTACAATGAGCAGTTCTTC.